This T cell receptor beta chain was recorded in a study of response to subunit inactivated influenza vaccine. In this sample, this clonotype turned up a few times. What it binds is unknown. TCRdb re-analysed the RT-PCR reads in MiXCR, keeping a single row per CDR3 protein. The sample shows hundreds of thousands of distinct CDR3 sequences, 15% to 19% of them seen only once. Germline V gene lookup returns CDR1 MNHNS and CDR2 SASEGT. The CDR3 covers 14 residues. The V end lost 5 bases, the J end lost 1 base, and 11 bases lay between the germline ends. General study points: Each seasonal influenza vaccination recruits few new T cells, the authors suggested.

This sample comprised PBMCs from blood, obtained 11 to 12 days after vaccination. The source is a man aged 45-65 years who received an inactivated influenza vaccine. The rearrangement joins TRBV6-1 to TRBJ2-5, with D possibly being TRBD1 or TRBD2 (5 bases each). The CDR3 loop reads CASSPGAIQETQYF. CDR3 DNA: TGTGCCAGCAGTCCCGGGGCAATCCAAGAGACCCAGTACTTC.